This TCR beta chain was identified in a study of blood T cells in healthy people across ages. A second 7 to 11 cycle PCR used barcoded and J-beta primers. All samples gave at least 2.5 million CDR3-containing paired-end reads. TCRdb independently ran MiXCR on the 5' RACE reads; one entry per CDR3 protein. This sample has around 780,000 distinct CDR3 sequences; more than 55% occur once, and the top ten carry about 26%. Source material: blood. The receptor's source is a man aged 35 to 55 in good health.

The CDR3 region has the DNA TGCGCCAGCAGTGGGGAGGGATACGAGCAGTACTTC. Its protein product is CASSGEGYEQYF. V usage is TRBV10-2 and J usage is TRBJ2-7; 7 bases are shared with TRBD2. Germline V lookup: CDR1 WSHSY, CDR2 SAAADI. V lost 4 bases, J lost 4 bases, and 1 base stayed unmatched. The CDR3 runs to 12 residues.